This T cell receptor beta chain was documented in a study of shared clonotypes between healthy human individuals. Comments on this clone: Its antigen is unidentified.

Running of the assay took place at deep level. An even split of each subset's genomic DNA across several immunoSEQ plates was performed. The protocol was immunoSEQ multiplex PCR, while the TCRdb copy is restricted to in-frame clones and leaves out a portion. The sample records roughly 590,000 clones, over 95% being singletons. With V trimmed by 4 bases and J by 0 bases, 5 bases remained unmatched. Germline-derived CDR1 and CDR2 are KGHSH and LQKENI. The CDR3 sequence is 19 residues long. Study-level points and caveats: Clonotype sharing among donors was expected to depend on sequencing depth. The generation probabilities recorded for non-shared clonotypes fell below those of clonotypes shared by all four donors.

Naive CD8 cells comprised CD45RO-negative, CCR7-positively selected cells, excluding terminally differentiated effector memory CD45RA+ cells. The V gene is TRBV18, the J gene TRBJ2-2, with 16 bases that match TRBD2. Sequencing was carried out using naive CD8+ T cells sorted from blood. This receptor was identified in a woman in her 30s in good health. CDR3 protein: CASSRAGTSGRANTGELFF. The CDR3 nucleotides read TGTGCCAGCTCACGCGCCGGGACTAGCGGGAGGGCGAACACCGGGGAGCTGTTTTTT.